This T cell receptor beta chain was observed in a study of siplizumab effects on memory and regulatory T cells. General study points: Unstimulated subset assignment was obtained for only a minor fraction of alloreactive clones. Siplizumab produced a significant reduction in alloreactive sequences that were traceable to unstimulated CD4+ memory cells. Left unconfirmed was the suppressive function of proliferating Tregs from siplizumab cultures. Apparently key alloresponse contributors, naive T cells also seemed more diverse than memory cells.

Per the germline V gene, CDR1 is SGHAT and CDR2 is FQDESV (reference sequence). This CDR3 region has 13 residues. Trimming took 5 bases from V and 4 from J, leaving 10 bases between them. Data came from immunoSEQ multiplex PCR; TCRdb stores just in-frame clones and leaves some out. The repertoire holds more than 95,000 clones, with just over 90% as singletons. Points on this clone: As yet, its antigen is unknown.

The chain uses TRBV11-1 and TRBJ2-3; D unclear. The sequence was collected from a human donor in good health. The source material was CD4+ T cells sorted from blood. In DNA form, the CDR3 reads TGTGCCAGCAGCAGACCTGAGGCAGATACGCAGTATTTT. Its translation is CASSRPEADTQYF.